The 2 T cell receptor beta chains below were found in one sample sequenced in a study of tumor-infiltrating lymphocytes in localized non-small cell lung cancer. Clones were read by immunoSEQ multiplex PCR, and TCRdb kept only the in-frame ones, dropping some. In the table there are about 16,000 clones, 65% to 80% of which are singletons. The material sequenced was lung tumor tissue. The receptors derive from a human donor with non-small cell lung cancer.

CDR3 nucleotide sequence: TGTGCCAGCAGCCTAAGGGGAGCGGGGAATGAAAAACTGTTTTTT. It yields the protein CASSLRGAGNEKLFF. The chain is built from TRBV4-2 and TRBJ1-4; D perhaps matches TRBD1 (5 bases). Trimming removed 4 bases at V and 5 bases at J, with 14 bases between. This CDR3 is 15 amino acids long. From germline, CDR1 is LGHNA and CDR2 YNFKEQ.

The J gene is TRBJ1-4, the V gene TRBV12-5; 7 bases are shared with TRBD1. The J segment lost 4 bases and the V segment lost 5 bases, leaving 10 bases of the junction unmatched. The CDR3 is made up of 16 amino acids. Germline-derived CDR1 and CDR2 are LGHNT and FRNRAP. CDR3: CASGPWTQGGNEKLFF. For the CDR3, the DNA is TGTGCTAGTGGTCCCTGGACGCAGGGGGGTAATGAAAAACTGTTTTTT. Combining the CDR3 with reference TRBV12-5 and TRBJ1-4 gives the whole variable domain DARVTQTPRHKVTEMGQEVTMRCQPILGHNTVFWYRQTMMQGLELLAYFRNRAPLDDSGMPKDRFSAEMPDATLATLKIQPSEPRDSAVYFCASGPWTQGGNEKLFFGSGTQLSVL.